The T cell receptor beta chain described here comes from a study of beta chain features in type 1 diabetes. On this clone itself: Its antigen is unknown. The same CDR3 also results from other DNA sequences found in this sample.

Isolated RNA was reverse transcribed in full, so expressed TCRB transcripts were sequenced. The table came from immunoSEQ multiplex PCR; TCRdb's copy has only in-frame clones and leaves some out. Found here are 350,000 to 400,000 clones, approximately 16% of them singletons; the top ten hold approximately 0.02%. This CDR3 has 14 residues. CDR1 MNHEY and CDR2 SVGAGI come from the germline V gene. J lost 5 bases, V lost 2 bases, and 4 bases had no gene match. Sorting with CD45RO/CCR7/CD25/CD127/CD95/CD27 yielded naive, central memory, regulatory and stem-like memory CD4+ cells. Whole-study findings and limits: Cells with high TCR expression could be over-represented by cDNA sequencing. Patients' naive, central memory and Treg TCRB repertoires seemed closer to one another than those of healthy donors.

Sequencing used naive CD4+ T cells from blood. The V gene is TRBV6-5, the J gene TRBJ2-5; TRBD1 aligns across 8 bases. The source of this sequence is a woman aged 18-29 years in good health. The CDR3, as DNA: TGTGCCAGCAGTTACGGGACAGGCCGGGAGACCCAGTACTTC. It translates to CASSYGTGRETQYF.